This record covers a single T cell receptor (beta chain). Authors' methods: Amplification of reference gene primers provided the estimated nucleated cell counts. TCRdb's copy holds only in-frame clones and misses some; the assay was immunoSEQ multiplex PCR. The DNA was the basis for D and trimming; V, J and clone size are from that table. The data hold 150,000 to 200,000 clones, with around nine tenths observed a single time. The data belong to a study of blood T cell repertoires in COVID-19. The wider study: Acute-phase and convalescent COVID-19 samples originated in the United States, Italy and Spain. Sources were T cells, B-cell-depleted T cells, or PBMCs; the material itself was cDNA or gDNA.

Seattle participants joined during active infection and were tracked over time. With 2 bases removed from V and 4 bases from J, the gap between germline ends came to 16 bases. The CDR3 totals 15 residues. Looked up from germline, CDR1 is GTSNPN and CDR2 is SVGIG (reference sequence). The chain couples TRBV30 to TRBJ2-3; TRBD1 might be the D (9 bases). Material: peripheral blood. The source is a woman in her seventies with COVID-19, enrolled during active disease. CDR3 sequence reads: CAWSSGGQGADTQYF. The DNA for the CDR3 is TGTGCCTGGAGTAGCGGGGGACAGGGCGCAGATACGCAGTATTTT.